One and the same sample provided the 21 T cell receptor beta chains below, sequenced in a study of blood T cell dynamics during melanoma immunotherapy. Time point meaning: pre-treatment baseline. This table comes from immunoSEQ multiplex PCR, and its TCRdb copy is limited to in-frame clones, with some not included. The sample has approximately 6,500 clones, 92% seen once. The sequenced sample was cell-free DNA from blood, obtained from a patient treated with checkpoint blockade. The receptors were sampled from a human donor with melanoma.

The chain has TRBV5-4 and TRBJ2-3, with D perhaps matching TRBD2 (6 bases). This CDR3 has 15 residues. Germline values: CDR1 SGHNT, CDR2 YYREEE (reference sequence). Between the trimmed V and J ends, which lost 0 bases and 2 bases, there was a span of 10 bases. CDR3 sequence: CASSLEGLATDTQYF. The CDR3 bases are TGTGCCAGCAGCTTGGAGGGACTTGCCACAGATACGCAGTATTTT.

The chain is built from TRBV7-9 and TRBJ2-7, with D uncertain. The CDR3 runs to 12 residues. The germline gives CDR1 SEHNR, CDR2 FQNEAQ (reference sequence). The V and J ends lost 5 bases and 5 bases respectively, with 10 bases between them. Here the CDR3 DNA reads TGTGCCAGCAGCAGGGCTACGCACGAGCAGTACTTC. Its protein product is CASSRATHEQYF.

This clone appeared once. V and J are TRBV2 and TRBJ2-7; D ambiguous. V dropped 6 bases and J dropped 0 bases, with 6 bases sitting between them. CDR1 and CDR2 from the germline V gene are SNHLY and FYNNEI. The CDR3 is 12 amino acids. This CDR3 reads CASSVTSYEQYF. DNA for the CDR3: TGTGCCAGCAGCGTTACCTCCTACGAGCAGTACTTC.

This clone was picked up one time. The chain employs TRBV27 and TRBJ2-1; D is perhaps TRBD2 (6 bases). Germline CDR1 and CDR2: MNHEY and SMNVEV (reference sequence). This CDR3 spans 15 amino acids. The V end lost 4 bases, the J end lost 8 bases, and 18 bases lay between the germline ends. CDR3 amino acids: CASSSGTRGRYEQFF. DNA of the CDR3: TGTGCCAGCAGTTCCGGGACTCGGGGCCGGTATGAGCAGTTCTTC.

The chain has TRBV7-8 and TRBJ2-1, with D perhaps given as TRBD1 or TRBD2 (6 bases each). The CDR3 totals 16 residues. V was trimmed by 0 bases and J by 2 bases, leaving 11 bases between them. The germline gives CDR1 SGHVS, CDR2 FQNEAQ. CDR3 in amino acids: CASSLARGGTYNEQFF. Here the CDR3 DNA reads TGTGCCAGCAGCTTAGCGCGAGGGGGGACCTACAATGAGCAGTTCTTC.

The rearrangement uses TRBV9 and TRBJ2-3; D perhaps matches TRBD1 (6 bases). Germline values: CDR1 SGDLS, CDR2 YYNGEE. The CDR3 length is 15 residues. The germline V and J ends were trimmed by 3 bases and 1 base, with 12 bases remaining between them. CDR3: CASSAGVLGTDTQYF. The CDR3 nucleotides are TGTGCCAGCAGCGCAGGGGTCTTGGGCACAGATACGCAGTATTTT. The full variable domain, rest sourced from reference TRBV9 and TRBJ2-3, is DSGVTQTPKHLITATGQRVTLRCSPRSGDLSVYWYQQSLDQGLQFLIQYYNGEERAKGNILERFSAQQFPDLHSELNLSSLELGDSALYFCASSAGVLGTDTQYFGPGTRLTVL.

This sequence joins TRBV27 and TRBJ1-2, with D possibly being TRBD1 (6 bases). Per germline, CDR1 MNHEY and CDR2 SMNVEV (reference sequence). The CDR3 spans 15 residues. V was cut by 0 bases and J by 6 bases, with 14 bases left in between. The CDR3 DNA is TGTGCCAGCAGTTTATCCCGGGGGGGGCTGAATGGCTACACCTTC. It codes for CASSLSRGGLNGYTF.

The chain employs TRBV11-2 and TRBJ1-1; D gene unclear. CDR3 length: 13 amino acids. The V end lost 5 bases, the J end lost 5 bases, and 12 bases lay between the germline ends. The germline V gene encodes CDR1 SGHAT and CDR2 FQNNGV. The CDR3 DNA follows: TGTGCCAGCAGCCCGGATAGGCGGACTGAAGCTTTCTTT. It specifies CASSPDRRTEAFF.

This rearrangement joins TRBV4-2 to TRBJ2-3; TRBD2 matches 7 bases. The trim removed 5 bases at V and 2 bases at J, leaving 13 bases unmatched. The CDR3 extends over 17 amino acids. Germline CDR1 reads LGHNA; CDR2 reads YNFKEQ. Here the CDR3 DNA reads TGTGCCAGCAGCGCACATGGGGCTAGCGGAGTCACAGATACGCAGTATTTT. Translating it yields CASSAHGASGVTDTQYF.

V is TRBV19 and J is TRBJ2-7, with 8 nucleotides matching TRBD1. This CDR3 is built from 15 residues. Germline-derived CDR1 and CDR2 are LNHDA and SQIVND (reference sequence). Trimming took 0 bases from V and 0 from J; bases not matched to a gene: 1. CDR3 residues: CASSIDGTGSYEQYF. The DNA for the CDR3 is TGTGCCAGTAGTATAGATGGGACAGGCTCCTACGAGCAGTACTTC.

This chain joins TRBV6-5 and TRBJ1-2; D might be TRBD1 (5 bases). Germline V gene data show CDR1 as MNHEY and CDR2 as SVGAGI. CDR3 length equals 15 residues. V was pared by 6 bases and J by 4 bases, with 18 bases between. The CDR3 DNA follows: TGTGCCAGCAGCTCCCAGGGTGGAGGGGCCTATGGCTACACCTTC. Translation: CASSSQGGGAYGYTF.

This rearrangement joins TRBV4-3 to TRBJ1-2; D unclear. V lost 0 bases and J 0 bases, leaving 14 bases between the germline ends. The CDR3 runs to 17 residues. Germline V CDR1 and CDR2: LGHNA, YSLEER. The CDR3 loop reads CASSQEVARSTNYGYTF. Written as DNA, the CDR3 is TGCGCCAGCAGCCAAGAGGTAGCGCGCTCAACTAACTATGGCTACACCTTC.

The CDR3 sequence: CASSLVQGNYGYTF. CDR3 bases: TGTGCCAGCAGCTTAGTACAAGGCAACTATGGCTACACCTTC. V is TRBV7-2 and J is TRBJ1-2; D is unresolved. The CDR3 totals 14 residues. Germline loops: CDR1 SGHTA, CDR2 FQGNSA. With 1 base removed from V and 2 bases from J, the gap between germline ends came to 8 bases.

The chain recombines TRBV5-4 with TRBJ1-6; the D gene is possibly TRBD1 (5 bases). Germline CDR1 is SGHNT and CDR2 is YYREEE (reference sequence). The V end was cut by 2 bases, the J end by 11 bases, with 14 bases between. The CDR3 runs to 14 residues. The CDR3 DNA follows: TGTGCCAGCAGCTTCACAGGCGGCGAGGCACCCCTCCACTTT. Translating it yields CASSFTGGEAPLHF.

The rearrangement links TRBV5-1 to TRBJ2-7, with 8 bases matching TRBD1. Unmatched junction bases numbered 4, after V lost 2 bases and J lost 3 bases. Looked up from germline, CDR1 is SGHRS and CDR2 is YFSETQ. The CDR3 is made up of 14 amino acids. The CDR3 DNA reads TGCGCCAGCAGCTTTGACAGGGGATTCTACGAGCAGTACTTC. This sequence encodes CASSFDRGFYEQYF. The full variable domain, with the rest looked up from reference TRBV5-1 and TRBJ2-7, is KAGVTQTPRYLIKTRGQQVTLSCSPISGHRSVSWYQQTPGQGLQFLFEYFSETQRNKGNFPGRFSGRQFSNSRSEMNVSTLELGDSALYLCASSFDRGFYEQYFGPGTRLTVT.

This chain connects TRBV4-2 to TRBJ1-3; TRBD1 might be the D (6 bases). The ends were cut back, 0 bases at V and 4 bases at J, with 10 bases in the middle. The CDR3 runs 15 residues. Germline loops: CDR1 LGHNA, CDR2 YNFKEQ. Here the CDR3 DNA reads TGTGCCAGCAGCCAAGATGGGGGCTCGGGAAACACCATATATTTT. Its protein product is CASSQDGGSGNTIYF.

This clone is a singleton in its sample. This chain links TRBV28 with TRBJ1-1; D call uncertain. The CDR3 spans 11 residues. Germline lookup yields CDR1 MDHEN and CDR2 SYDVKM. Between the trimmed V and J ends, which lost 8 bases and 11 bases, there was a span of 15 bases. CDR3 in DNA: TGTGCCAGCCCCCTTCTTGTTGAGGCTTTCTTT. This encodes CASPLLVEAFF.

The chain combines TRBV19 with TRBJ2-7; a possible D gene is TRBD1 (7 bases). The CDR3 totals 13 residues. In germline, CDR1 is LNHDA, CDR2 SQIVND (reference sequence). Trimming left V 11 bases short and J 5 bases short, with 19 bases between. The CDR3 DNA is TGTGCCTCCAGGGCGCAGGGGGGCAACGAGCAGTACTTC. It yields the protein CASRAQGGNEQYF.

This chain joins TRBV10-3 and TRBJ2-1; D might be TRBD2 (6 bases). This CDR3 comprises 12 residues. V lost 4 bases, J lost 9 bases, and 10 bases lay in between. Germline-derived CDR1 and CDR2 are ENHRY and SYGVKD. The CDR3 reads CAISAGVGEQFF. The CDR3 DNA reads TGTGCCATCAGTGCGGGGGTAGGTGAGCAGTTCTTC.

In its sample, this clone was seen once. The V and J genes are TRBV6-1 and TRBJ2-7; 7 bases line up with TRBD1. CDR1 MNHNS and CDR2 SASEGT come from the germline V gene. The CDR3 sequence is 15 residues long. The trim removed 5 bases at V and 3 bases at J, leaving 10 bases unmatched. The CDR3 protein is CASSRSGTAIYEQYF. The CDR3 DNA sequence: TGTGCCAGCAGTAGGTCCGGGACAGCGATCTACGAGCAGTACTTC.

The chain uses TRBV2 and TRBJ2-5; D uncertain. Trimming took off 1 base at V and 3 bases at J, with 9 bases between the two ends. CDR1 and CDR2 (germline): SNHLY, FYNNEI. The CDR3 sequence is 14 residues long. In DNA form, the CDR3 reads TGTGCCAGCAGTGAAGGGATGGGGAAAGAGACCCAGTACTTC. This gives the protein CASSEGMGKETQYF. Combining the CDR3 with reference TRBV2 and TRBJ2-5 gives the whole variable domain EPEVTQTPSHQVTQMGQEVILRCVPISNHLYFYWYRQILGQKVEFLVSFYNNEISEKSEIFDDQFSVERPDGSNFTLKIRSTKLEDSAMYFCASSEGMGKETQYFGPGTRLLVL.